Below are 10 T cell receptor beta chains sequenced from a single sample in a study of cytotoxic CD8 clonotypes in ibrutinib-treated CLL. TCRdb's table, derived via immunoSEQ multiplex PCR, lists solely in-frame clones and lacks some. This sample has around 19,000 clones, with approximately 61% found just once. The sequenced sample was PBMCs, obtained after 12 months of ibrutinib treatment. These receptors all stem from a human donor with chronic lymphocytic leukemia.

The rearrangement joins TRBV5-1 to TRBJ2-1, with D tentatively TRBD2 (6 bases). The CDR3 has 13 amino acids. Trimming shortened V by 0 bases and J by 6 bases, and 7 bases separated the two germline ends. CDR1 and CDR2 (germline): SGHRS, YFSETQ. CDR3 nucleotides: TGCGCCAGCAGCTTGGGGACTACCAATGAGCAGTTCTTC. Its protein is CASSLGTTNEQFF.

CDR3 bases: TGCGCCAGCACCAGGGTTCTTGAGGACACCGGGGAGCTGTTTTTT. It translates to CASTRVLEDTGELFF. The V call is TRBV5-1, the J call TRBJ2-2, with TRBD1 as a possible D gene (5 bases). V lost 6 bases, J lost 3 bases, and 15 bases lay in between. CDR3 length: 15 residues. Germline V gives CDR1 SGHRS, CDR2 YFSETQ.

The V gene is TRBV27, the J gene TRBJ2-3; D gene uncertain. The CDR3 runs 13 residues. The germline V gene encodes CDR1 MNHEY and CDR2 SMNVEV (reference sequence). Trimming removed 7 bases at V and 5 bases at J, with 13 bases between. CDR3 nucleotides: TGTGCCAGCACTAGGAGCTCCGAAGATACGCAGTATTTT. Translating gives CASTRSSEDTQYF.

The V and J genes are TRBV7-9 and TRBJ2-7, with TRBD1 matching 7 bases. Germline lookup yields CDR1 SEHNR and CDR2 FQNEAQ (reference sequence). V lost 5 bases and J lost 3; bases outside the gene matches: 1. The length of the CDR3 is 12 residues. CDR3 DNA sequence: TGTGCCAGCAGCGACAGGGACTACGAGCAGTACTTC. Translation: CASSDRDYEQYF.

Details on this clone: The identical CDR3 is also encoded by other nucleotide sequences in the sample. The rearrangement links TRBV5-1 to TRBJ2-5, with D hard to call. The V end lost 4 bases, the J end lost 2 bases, and 3 bases lay between the germline ends. Per germline, CDR1 SGHRS and CDR2 YFSETQ. The CDR3 runs 11 residues. CDR3 amino acids: CASSLQETQYF. The CDR3 DNA follows: TGCGCCAGCAGCCTGCAAGAGACCCAGTACTTC.

This clone was seen only a few times. V usage is TRBV28 and J usage is TRBJ2-7; TRBD2 agrees at 8 bases. The V gene's germline CDR1 is MDHEN and CDR2 SYDVKM. The CDR3 has 15 amino acids. Trimming removed 4 bases from V and 0 bases from J; junction bases left unmatched: 5. The DNA of the CDR3 is TGTGCCAGCAGTTCCACCGGGACTAGCTCCTACGAGCAGTACTTC. This translates into CASSSTGTSSYEQYF.

This clone was seen only a few times. The chain links TRBV27 to TRBJ2-2; D uncertain. Germline loops: CDR1 MNHEY, CDR2 SMNVEV (reference sequence). V was shortened by 4 bases and J by 4 bases, with 4 bases between the two germline ends. The CDR3 runs to 12 residues. The CDR3 loop reads CASSSSTGELFF. The DNA of the CDR3 is TGTGCCAGCAGTTCCTCCACCGGGGAGCTGTTTTTT.

The genes are TRBV9 and TRBJ2-1; D is ambiguous. V lost 4 bases and J 0 bases, leaving 11 bases between the germline ends. This CDR3 is built from 15 residues. Germline loops: CDR1 SGDLS, CDR2 YYNGEE. The CDR3 here is CASSPDGISYNEQFF. Written as DNA, the CDR3 is TGTGCCAGCAGCCCTGATGGTATCTCCTACAATGAGCAGTTCTTC.

The chain joins TRBV6-5 to TRBJ2-5; D possibly matches TRBD1 or TRBD2 (5 bases each). In germline, CDR1 is MNHEY, CDR2 SVGAGI. The CDR3 contains 13 residues. The V gene lost 10 bases and the J gene lost 3 bases, with 15 bases spanning the gap. The CDR3 nucleotides read TGTGCCAACCCCGGTTGGGGGAAAGAGACCCAGTACTTC. This codes for CANPGWGKETQYF.

The J gene is TRBJ2-5, the V gene TRBV7-9, with 9 bases identical to TRBD2. The V and J ends lost 5 bases and 5 bases, in that order; junction bases with no gene match: 9. This CDR3 has 15 amino acids. CDR1 is SEHNR, CDR2 FQNEAQ, per germline (reference sequence). The CDR3 region is CASSPLAGAMETQYF. The CDR3 DNA follows: TGTGCCAGCAGCCCGTTAGCGGGAGCGATGGAGACCCAGTACTTC.